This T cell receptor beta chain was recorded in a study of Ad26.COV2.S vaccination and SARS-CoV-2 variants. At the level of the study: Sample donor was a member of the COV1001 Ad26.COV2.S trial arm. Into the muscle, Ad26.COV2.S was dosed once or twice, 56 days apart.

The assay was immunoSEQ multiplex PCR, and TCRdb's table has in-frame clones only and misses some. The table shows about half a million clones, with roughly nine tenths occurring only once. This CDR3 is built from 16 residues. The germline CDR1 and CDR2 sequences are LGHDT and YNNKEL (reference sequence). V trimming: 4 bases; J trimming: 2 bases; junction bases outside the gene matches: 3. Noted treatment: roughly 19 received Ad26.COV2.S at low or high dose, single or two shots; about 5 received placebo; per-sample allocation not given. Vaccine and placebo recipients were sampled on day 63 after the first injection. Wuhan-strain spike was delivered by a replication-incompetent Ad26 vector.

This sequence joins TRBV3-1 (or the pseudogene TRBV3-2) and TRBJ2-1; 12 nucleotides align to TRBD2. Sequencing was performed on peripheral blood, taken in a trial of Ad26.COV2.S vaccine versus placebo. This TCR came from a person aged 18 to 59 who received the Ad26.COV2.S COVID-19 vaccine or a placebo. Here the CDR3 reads CASSRWTSGTYNEQFF. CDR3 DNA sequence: TGTGCCAGCAGCCGATGGACTAGCGGGACCTACAATGAGCAGTTCTTC.